A selection of T cell receptor beta chains follows, all from one sample in a study of blood T cell repertoires in COVID-19. Clones were read by immunoSEQ multiplex PCR, and TCRdb kept only the in-frame ones, dropping some. Of 150,000 to 200,000 clones listed, around 72% are singletons. Source material: peripheral blood. The source is a woman aged 80 or older with acute or convalescent COVID-19. Each CDR3 is given with its conserved first and last residue. A D gene is named only where the DNA matches it firmly. Clone size is shown for a subset of rows, as once, few, many or a class of expanded clone.

NA | TRBJ1-6 | TRBV10-3 | TRBD1 | TGTGCCATCAGTGACCCCGGGACAGGGCTAAATTCACCCCTCCACTTT | CAISDPGTGLNSPLHF
NA | TRBJ2-3 | TRBV29-1 | TRBD1 | TGCAGCGCCCAAATAGGGGGCCGAATCGCGGATACGCAGTATTTT | CSAQIGGRIADTQYF
NA | TRBJ1-5 | TRBV27 | NA | TGTGCCAGCAGTCAGGGTCCTTCAGGCAATCAGCCCCAGCATTTT | CASSQGPSGNQPQHF
few | TRBJ2-3 | TRBV19 | TRBD1 | TGTGCCAGTATAGAAGGCCAGGGGGCGGCAGATACGCAGTATTTT | CASIEGQGAADTQYF
NA | TRBJ2-5 | TRBV7-9 | TRBD2 | TGTGCCAGCAGCCAGCGGGAGGGGGGAGAGACCCAGTACTTC | CASSQREGGETQYF
NA | TRBJ1-3 | TRBV3-1/TRBV3-2 | TRBD1 | TGTGCCAGCAGCCAAAGGACAGGGGGCTTCTCTGGAAACACCATATATTTT | CASSQRTGGFSGNTIYF
NA | TRBJ2-2 | TRBV10-3 | NA | TGTGCCATCAGTGGGCAGGGGACTACTTACACCGGGGAGCTGTTTTTT | CAISGQGTTYTGELFF
NA | TRBJ2-7 | TRBV5-1 | TRBD2 | TGCGCCAGCAGCTTGTCGGGACTAGTATACGAGCAGTACTTC | CASSLSGLVYEQYF
NA | TRBJ2-4 | TRBV6-1 | NA | TGTGCCAGCAGTGACGGAGGGGTTGTCAACATTCAGTACTTC | CASSDGGVVNIQYF
once | TRBJ2-1 | TRBV19 | NA | TGTGCCAGTAGTATTTCTCGGGGGTCAAACTCCCCGTTCTTC | CASSISRGSNSPFF
NA | TRBJ2-1 | TRBV11-2 | NA | TGTGCCAGCAGCTCCGGAGAGGAAAATGAGCAGTTCTTC | CASSSGEENEQFF
NA | TRBJ2-2 | TRBV7-9 | NA | TGTGCCAGCCCCAGGGCCGATTACGGGGAGCTGTTTTTT | CASPRADYGELFF
NA | TRBJ2-3 | TRBV28 | TRBD2 | TGTGCCAGCAGACGACTAGCGCGCCCCTTGAGCGGGGCGGCAGATACGCAGTATTTT | CASRRLARPLSGAADTQYF
NA | TRBJ1-1 | TRBV5-4 | TRBD1 | TGTGCCAGCAGCATGGGACAGTCCCCCGAAGCTTTCTTT | CASSMGQSPEAFF
NA | TRBJ2-7 | TRBV28 | NA | TGTGCCAGCAGTTTAGGACTCATGAGCTCCTACGAGCAGTACTTC | CASSLGLMSSYEQYF
NA | TRBJ1-5 | TRBV6-1 | NA | TGTGCCAGCACCGTCGACAGGAACAATCAGCCCCAGCATTTT | CASTVDRNNQPQHF
NA | TRBJ2-1 | TRBV19 | TRBD2 | TGTGCCAGTAGTATCGGACTAGCGGCGCCCAATGAGCAGTTCTTC | CASSIGLAAPNEQFF
NA | TRBJ2-3 | TRBV24-1 | TRBD2 | TGTGCCACCAGTGATTTGCTAGCGGGAGGGCCCGGTACGACAGATACGCAGTATTTT | CATSDLLAGGPGTTDTQYF
NA | TRBJ1-2 | TRBV11-2 | NA | TGTGCCAGCAGAGGGGACTATAACTATGGCTACACCTTC | CASRGDYNYGYTF
NA | TRBJ1-1 | TRBV3-1/TRBV3-2 | NA | TGTGCTACTATGCGGGGGGCGACTGAAGCTTTCTTT | CATMRGATEAFF
NA | TRBJ2-2 | TRBV2 | NA | TGTGCCAGCAGTGTTGGCAGTAACGTGTTTTTT | CASSVGSNVFF
NA | TRBJ1-2 | TRBV14 | TRBD1 | TGTGCCAGCAGCCAAGACACAGGGGCCTATGGCTACACCTTC | CASSQDTGAYGYTF
NA | TRBJ2-7 | TRBV6-5 | TRBD1 | TGTGCCAGCAGTTACTTGATCGGACAGGTACCCTACGAGCAGTACTTC | CASSYLIGQVPYEQYF
NA | TRBJ2-1 | TRBV21-1 | NA | TGTGCCAGCAGCACTGGGACTAGCGGGAGGATCGGGAGTCGTGTTAAGTTCTTC | CASSTGTSGRIGSRVKFF
NA | TRBJ1-4 | TRBV18 | NA | TGTGCCAGCTCACAGCCCGGGACAACAACTAATGAAAAACTGTTTTTT | CASSQPGTTTNEKLFF
NA | TRBJ2-5 | TRBV7-9 | TRBD2 | TGTGCCAGCAGCCCGGGACTAGCGGGAGGGACGAGAATTCAAGAGACCCAGTACTTC | CASSPGLAGGTRIQETQYF
few | TRBJ2-1 | TRBV19 | TRBD1 | TGTGCCAGTAGTATAGACAGGGACAGCTCCTACAATGAGCAGTTCTTC | CASSIDRDSSYNEQFF
medium-sized | TRBJ1-1 | TRBV5-1 | NA | TGCGCCAGCAGCTTGGGAGTTTTGGACACTGAAGCTTTCTTT | CASSLGVLDTEAFF
NA | TRBJ2-7 | TRBV9 | TRBD2 | TGTGCCAGCAGCGCCAGCGGGACCTCCTACGAGCAGTACTTC | CASSASGTSYEQYF
NA | TRBJ1-6 | TRBV3-1/TRBV3-2 | TRBD1 | TGTGCCAGCAGCCAGGGACAGGGTTATTCACCCCTCCACTTT | CASSQGQGYSPLHF
NA | TRBJ1-4 | TRBV4-2 | NA | TGTGCCAGCAGCCAGTTTATTAATGAAAAACTGTTTTTT | CASSQFINEKLFF
NA | TRBJ2-2 | TRBV23-1 | TRBD1 | TGCGCCAGCAGGCTCAATAGTGGGTATAAGAAGGACAGGGGCTACTACCTTACGGAGGAGCTGTTTTTT | CASRLNSGYKKDRGYYLTEELFF
NA | TRBJ1-1 | TRBV13 | NA | TGTGCCAGCAGCCGTCAGGGGTTGGACACTGAAGCTTTCTTT | CASSRQGLDTEAFF
NA | TRBJ2-1 | TRBV7-7 | NA | TGTGCCAGCAGCAAGGGGGAGGGTGAGCAGTTCTTC | CASSKGEGEQFF
NA | TRBJ1-4 | TRBV5-1 | TRBD1 | TGCGCCAGCAGCGCCTGGGACAGCTTTAATGAAAAACTGTTTTTT | CASSAWDSFNEKLFF
NA | TRBJ2-7 | TRBV10-3 | TRBD1 | TGTGCCATCAGGCCCTCCGGGACAGCCACCTACGAGCAGTACTTC | CAIRPSGTATYEQYF
NA | TRBJ2-3 | TRBV10-1 | NA | TGCGCCAGCAGTGCAGGGGGACTGGATACGCAGTATTTT | CASSAGGLDTQYF
NA | TRBJ1-4 | TRBV28 | NA | TGTGCCAGCAGTTCCCGGACAGCAACTAATGAAAAACTGTTTTTT | CASSSRTATNEKLFF
NA | TRBJ2-7 | TRBV6-5 | TRBD1 | TGTGCCAGCAGCCGGGACAGGCTCTCCTACGAGCAGTACTTC | CASSRDRLSYEQYF
NA | TRBJ2-1 | TRBV3-1/TRBV3-2 | TRBD2 | TGTGCCAGCAGCCAAGAAGGGGGACTAAGCGGGAGGGATATTGAGCAGTTCTTC | CASSQEGGLSGRDIEQFF